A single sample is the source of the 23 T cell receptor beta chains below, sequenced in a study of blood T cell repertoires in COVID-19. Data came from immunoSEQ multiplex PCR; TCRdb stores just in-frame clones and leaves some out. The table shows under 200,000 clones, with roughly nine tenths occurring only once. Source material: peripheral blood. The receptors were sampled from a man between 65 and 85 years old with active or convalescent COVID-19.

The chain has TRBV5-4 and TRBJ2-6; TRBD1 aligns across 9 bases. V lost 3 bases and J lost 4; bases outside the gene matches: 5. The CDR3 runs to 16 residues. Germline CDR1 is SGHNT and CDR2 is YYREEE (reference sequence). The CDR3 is CASSSGQGIGANVLTF. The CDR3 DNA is TGTGCCAGCAGCTCCGGACAGGGGATCGGGGCCAACGTCCTGACTTTC.

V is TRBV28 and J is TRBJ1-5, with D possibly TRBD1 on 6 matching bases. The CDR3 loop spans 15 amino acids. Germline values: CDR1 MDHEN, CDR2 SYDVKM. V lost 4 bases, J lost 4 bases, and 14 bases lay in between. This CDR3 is CASSSRGTYNQPQHF. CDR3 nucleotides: TGTGCCAGCAGTTCTAGGGGGACATATAATCAGCCCCAGCATTTT. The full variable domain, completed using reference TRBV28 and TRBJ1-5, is DVKVTQSSRYLVKRTGEKVFLECVQDMDHENMFWYRQDPGLGLRLIYFSYDVKMKEKGDIPEGYSVSREKKERFSLILESASTNQTSMYLCASSSRGTYNQPQHFGDGTRLSIL.

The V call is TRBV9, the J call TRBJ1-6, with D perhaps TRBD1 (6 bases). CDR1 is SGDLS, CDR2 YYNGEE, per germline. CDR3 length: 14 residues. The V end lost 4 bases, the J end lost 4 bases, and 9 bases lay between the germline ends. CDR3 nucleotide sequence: TGTGCCAGCAGCAAGGACAGTTATAATTCACCCCTCCACTTT. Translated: CASSKDSYNSPLHF.

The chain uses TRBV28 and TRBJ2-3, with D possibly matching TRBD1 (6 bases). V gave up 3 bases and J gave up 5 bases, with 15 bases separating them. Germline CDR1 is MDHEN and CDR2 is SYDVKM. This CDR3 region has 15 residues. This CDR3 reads CASSLGAGIKDTQYF. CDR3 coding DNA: TGTGCCAGCAGTTTGGGGGCAGGGATAAAAGATACGCAGTATTTT.

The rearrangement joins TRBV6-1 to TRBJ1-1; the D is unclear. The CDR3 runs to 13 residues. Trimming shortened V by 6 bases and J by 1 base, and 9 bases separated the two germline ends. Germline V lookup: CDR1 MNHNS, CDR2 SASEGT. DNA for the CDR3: TGTGCCAGCAGCCGCCGACAGAACACTGAAGCTTTCTTT. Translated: CASSRRQNTEAFF.

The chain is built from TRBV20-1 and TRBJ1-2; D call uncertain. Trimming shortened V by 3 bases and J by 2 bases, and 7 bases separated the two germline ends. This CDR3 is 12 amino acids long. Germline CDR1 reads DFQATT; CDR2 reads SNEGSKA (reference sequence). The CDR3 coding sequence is TGCAGTGCTAGTCCAGGAAACTATGGCTACACCTTC. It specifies CSASPGNYGYTF.

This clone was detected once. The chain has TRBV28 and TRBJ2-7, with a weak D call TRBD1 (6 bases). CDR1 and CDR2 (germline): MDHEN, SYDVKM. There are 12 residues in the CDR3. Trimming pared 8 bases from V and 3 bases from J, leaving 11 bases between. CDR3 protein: CASRDNNYEQYF. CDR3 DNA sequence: TGTGCCAGCCGGGACAATAACTACGAGCAGTACTTC.

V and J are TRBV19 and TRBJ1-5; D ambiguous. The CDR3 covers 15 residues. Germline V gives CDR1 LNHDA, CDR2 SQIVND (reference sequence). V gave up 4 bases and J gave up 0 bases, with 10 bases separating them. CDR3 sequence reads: CASSTDGDSNQPQHF. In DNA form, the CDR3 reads TGTGCCAGTAGTACGGACGGGGATAGCAATCAGCCCCAGCATTTT.

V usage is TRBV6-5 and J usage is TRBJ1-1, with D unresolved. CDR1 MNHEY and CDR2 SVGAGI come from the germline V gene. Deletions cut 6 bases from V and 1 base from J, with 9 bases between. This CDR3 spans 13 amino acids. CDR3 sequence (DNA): TGTGCCAGCAGCCAGACACGGAACACTGAAGCTTTCTTT. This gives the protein CASSQTRNTEAFF.

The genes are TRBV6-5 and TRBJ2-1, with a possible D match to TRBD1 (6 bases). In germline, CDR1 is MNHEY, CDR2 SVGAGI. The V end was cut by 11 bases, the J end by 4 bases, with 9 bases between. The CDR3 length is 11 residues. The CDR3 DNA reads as TGTGCCTCAAGGGGGTACAATGAGCAGTTCTTC. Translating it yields CASRGYNEQFF.

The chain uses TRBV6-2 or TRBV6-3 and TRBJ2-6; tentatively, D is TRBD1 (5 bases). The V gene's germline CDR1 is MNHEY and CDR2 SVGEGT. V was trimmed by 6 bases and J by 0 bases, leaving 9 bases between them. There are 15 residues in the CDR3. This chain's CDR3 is CASSDQGSGANVLTF. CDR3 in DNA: TGTGCCAGCAGCGATCAGGGCTCTGGGGCCAACGTCCTGACTTTC.

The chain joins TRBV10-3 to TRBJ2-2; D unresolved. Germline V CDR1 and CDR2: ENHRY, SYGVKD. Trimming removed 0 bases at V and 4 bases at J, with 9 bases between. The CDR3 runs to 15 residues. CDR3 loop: CAISESRRGTGELFF. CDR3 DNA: TGTGCCATCAGTGAGTCCCGGCGCGGCACCGGGGAGCTGTTTTTT.

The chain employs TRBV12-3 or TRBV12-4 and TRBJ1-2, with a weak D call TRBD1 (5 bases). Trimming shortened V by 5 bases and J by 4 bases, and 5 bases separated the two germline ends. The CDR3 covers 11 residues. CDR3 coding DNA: TGTGCCAGCAGTGACAGCTATGGCTACACCTTC. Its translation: CASSDSYGYTF.

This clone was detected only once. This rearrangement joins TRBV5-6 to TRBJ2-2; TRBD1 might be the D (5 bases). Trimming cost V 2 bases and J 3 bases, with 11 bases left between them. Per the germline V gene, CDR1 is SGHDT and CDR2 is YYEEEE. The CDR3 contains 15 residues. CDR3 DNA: TGTGCCAGCAGCTTTCAGGGATTGGACACCGGGGAGCTGTTTTTT. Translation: CASSFQGLDTGELFF.

The CDR3 nucleotides are TGTGCCAGCAGCCCCCTGAGGGGCGGGGGAAAACTGTTTTTT. Amino acids: CASSPLRGGGKLFF. This sequence joins TRBV3-1 (or the pseudogene TRBV3-2) and TRBJ1-4, with D maybe TRBD1 (5 bases). This CDR3 region has 14 residues. Deletions cut 4 bases from V and 10 bases from J, with 16 bases between. CDR1 and CDR2 (germline): LGHDT, YNNKEL (reference sequence).

Written as DNA, the CDR3 is TGCGCCAGCAGCCAAGATTTCTTTGGACTAGCGAGGTTCACAGATACGCAGTATTTT. It specifies CASSQDFFGLARFTDTQYF. The chain links TRBV4-3 to TRBJ2-3; 9 bases match TRBD2. V lost 0 bases to trimming and J lost 2 bases; unmatched junction nucleotides: 12. Germline loops: CDR1 LGHNA, CDR2 YSLEER. The length of the CDR3 is 19 residues.

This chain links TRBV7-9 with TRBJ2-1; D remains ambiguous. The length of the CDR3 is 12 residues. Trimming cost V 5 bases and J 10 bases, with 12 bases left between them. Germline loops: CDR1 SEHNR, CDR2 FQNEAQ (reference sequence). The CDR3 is CASSHVIGEQFF. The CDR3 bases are TGTGCCAGCAGCCACGTAATCGGGGAGCAGTTCTTC.

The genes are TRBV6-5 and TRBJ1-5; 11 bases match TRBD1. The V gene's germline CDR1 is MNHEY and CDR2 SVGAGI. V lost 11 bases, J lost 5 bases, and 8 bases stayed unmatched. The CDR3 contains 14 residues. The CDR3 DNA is TGTGCCTCATGGACAGGGGGCGCCTATCAGCCCCAGCATTTT. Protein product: CASWTGGAYQPQHF.

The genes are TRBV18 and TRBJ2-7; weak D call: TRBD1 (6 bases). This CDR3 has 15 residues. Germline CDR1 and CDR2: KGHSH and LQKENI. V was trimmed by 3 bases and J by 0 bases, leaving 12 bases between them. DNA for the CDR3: TGTGCCAGCTCACCCTTGGACAGACCCTCCTACGAGCAGTACTTC. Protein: CASSPLDRPSYEQYF.

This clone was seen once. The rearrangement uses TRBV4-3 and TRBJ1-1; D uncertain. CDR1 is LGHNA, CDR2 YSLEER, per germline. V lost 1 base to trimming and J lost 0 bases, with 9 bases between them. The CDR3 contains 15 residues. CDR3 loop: CASSQGWSVNTEAFF. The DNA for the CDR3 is TGCGCCAGCAGCCAAGGTTGGTCAGTGAACACTGAAGCTTTCTTT.

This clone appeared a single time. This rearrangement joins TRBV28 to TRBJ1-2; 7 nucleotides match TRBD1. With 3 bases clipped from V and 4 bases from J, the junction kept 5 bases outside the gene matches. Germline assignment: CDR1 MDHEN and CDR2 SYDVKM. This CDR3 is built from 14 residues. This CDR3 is CASSFGDRVYGYTF. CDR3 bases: TGTGCCAGCAGTTTCGGTGACAGGGTCTATGGCTACACCTTC.

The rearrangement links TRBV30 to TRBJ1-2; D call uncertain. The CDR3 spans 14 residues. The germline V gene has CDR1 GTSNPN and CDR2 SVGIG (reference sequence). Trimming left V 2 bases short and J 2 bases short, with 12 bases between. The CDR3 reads CAWSKPQANYGYTF. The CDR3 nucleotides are TGTGCCTGGAGTAAGCCCCAGGCCAACTATGGCTACACCTTC. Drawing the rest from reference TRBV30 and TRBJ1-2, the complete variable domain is SQTIHQWPATLVQPVGSPLSLECTVEGTSNPNLYWYRQAAGRGLQLLFYSVGIGQISSEVPQNLSASRPQDRQFILSSKKLLLSDSGFYLCAWSKPQANYGYTFGSGTRLTVV.

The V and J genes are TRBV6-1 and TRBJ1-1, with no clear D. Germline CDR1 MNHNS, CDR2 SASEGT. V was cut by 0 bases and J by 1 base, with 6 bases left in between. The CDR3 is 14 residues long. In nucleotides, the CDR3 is TGTGCCAGCAGTGAAGCTCTCGGGAACACTGAAGCTTTCTTT. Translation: CASSEALGNTEAFF.